These 18 T cell receptor beta chains came from one sample sequenced in a study of glioma-infiltrating T cells after dendritic cell vaccination. Clones were read by immunoSEQ multiplex PCR, and TCRdb kept only the in-frame ones, dropping some. The sample contains some 100,000 clones, over 60% of which appear only once. The sample was blood, taken before dendritic cell vaccination. Receptor source: a human donor with glioblastoma.

The gene calls are TRBV10-3 and TRBJ1-2; D is ambiguous. The V gene lost 6 bases and the J gene lost 3 bases, with 11 bases spanning the gap. Germline loops: CDR1 ENHRY, CDR2 SYGVKD. CDR3 length: 13 amino acids. The CDR3 protein is CAISLDGDYGYTF. DNA of the CDR3: TGTGCCATCAGCCTAGACGGGGACTATGGCTACACCTTC.

This rearrangement joins TRBV21-1 to TRBJ2-3; the table assigns TRBD1, which was not confirmed against the DNA. TRBV21-1 is described as a pseudogene. The length of the CDR3 is 16 residues. The DNA of the CDR3 is TGTGCCAGCAGCAAAGATACAGGGTTGAGGACAGATACGCAGTATTTT. Its translation is CASSKDTGLRTDTQYF.

This clone occurred once. The chain links TRBV12-2 to TRBJ2-7; no DNA check was done on the table's D call, TRBD1. TRBV12-2 is labeled a pseudogene. The CDR3 consists of 15 residues. The CDR3 region is CASRRRQGAYYEQYF. CDR3 DNA: TGTGCAAGTCGCCGTAGACAGGGCGCCTACTACGAGCAGTACTTC.

V usage is TRBV5-1 and J usage is TRBJ2-2; 12 bases align to TRBD2. This CDR3 has 16 residues. J lost 6 bases, V lost 3 bases, and 6 bases had no gene match. The germline V gene has CDR1 SGHRS and CDR2 YFSETQ. CDR3 amino acids: CASSSLTSGSSGELFF. The CDR3 DNA sequence: TGCGCCAGCAGCTCTCTGACTAGCGGGAGTTCCGGGGAGCTGTTTTTT.

The rearrangement links TRBV9 to TRBJ2-2, with 12 bases fitting TRBD2. Unmatched junction bases numbered 5, after V lost 0 bases and J lost 5 bases. This CDR3 is 17 amino acids long. Germline V gene lookup returns CDR1 SGDLS and CDR2 YYNGEE. CDR3 in amino acids: CASSVGLAGGPTGELFF. DNA for the CDR3: TGTGCCAGCAGCGTAGGCCTAGCGGGAGGGCCAACCGGGGAGCTGTTTTTT.

The V and J genes are TRBV7-9 and TRBJ2-5; 7 nucleotides match TRBD1. The V and J ends lost 1 base and 3 bases, in that order; junction bases with no gene match: 11. In germline, CDR1 is SEHNR, CDR2 FQNEAQ (reference sequence). The CDR3 consists of 17 residues. CDR3 sequence (DNA): TGTGCCAGCAGCTTAGGGACAGGTCCTCGTTTCAAAGAGACCCAGTACTTC. It specifies CASSLGTGPRFKETQYF.

The chain employs TRBV18 and TRBJ2-7; 8 positions agree with TRBD2. Germline loops: CDR1 KGHSH, CDR2 LQKENI. V lost 3 bases, J lost 7 bases, and 5 bases stayed unmatched. The CDR3 has 13 amino acids. CDR3 sequence (DNA): TGTGCCAGCTCACCTGGACTAGCCGTGGAGCAGTACTTC. Translating it yields CASSPGLAVEQYF.

This clone was counted a single time. The chain recombines TRBV27 with TRBJ1-5, with 7 bases matching TRBD1. The CDR3 contains 14 residues. J lost 5 bases, V lost 2 bases, and 3 bases had no gene match. Germline-derived CDR1 and CDR2 are MNHEY and SMNVEV (reference sequence). CDR3 DNA sequence: TGTGCCAGCAGTTTAAACAGGGGCTATCAGCCCCAGCATTTT. The encoded protein is CASSLNRGYQPQHF.

CDR3 coding DNA: TGTGCCTGGAGCGGGACTTCCGGGACCCAGTACTTC. Translated, it gives CAWSGTSGTQYF. This chain joins TRBV30 and TRBJ2-5; D is perhaps TRBD2 (6 bases). CDR1 and CDR2 (germline): GTSNPN, SVGIG (reference sequence). The V gene lost 3 bases and the J gene lost 7 bases, with 12 bases spanning the gap. The CDR3 loop spans 12 amino acids.

The gene calls are TRBV2 and TRBJ1-5; 7 nucleotides line up with TRBD1. Germline V gives CDR1 SNHLY, CDR2 FYNNEI. V lost 4 bases and J lost 11; bases outside the gene matches: 14. CDR3 length: 15 residues. CDR3 residues: CASSGQGPSVSSQHF. DNA for the CDR3: TGTGCCAGCAGTGGACAGGGCCCGTCGGTAAGCTCCCAGCATTTT.

The chain uses TRBV5-4 and TRBJ1-2; a possible D gene is TRBD1 (5 bases). In germline, CDR1 is SGHNT, CDR2 YYREEE (reference sequence). The V and J ends lost 2 bases and 3 bases respectively, with 8 bases between them. The CDR3 covers 13 residues. CDR3 in amino acids: CASSFKGDYGYTF. CDR3 bases: TGTGCCAGCAGCTTTAAAGGGGACTATGGCTACACCTTC.

This chain joins TRBV28 and TRBJ1-5; TRBD1 aligns across 9 bases. Trimming removed 5 bases from V and 1 base from J; junction bases left unmatched: 6. CDR1 MDHEN and CDR2 SYDVKM come from the germline V gene. The CDR3 extends over 16 amino acids. CDR3: CASSLYRGLSNQPQHF. The DNA for the CDR3 is TGTGCCAGCAGTCTATACAGGGGGCTAAGCAATCAGCCCCAGCATTTT. Full variable domain (missing parts from reference TRBV28 and TRBJ1-5): DVKVTQSSRYLVKRTGEKVFLECVQDMDHENMFWYRQDPGLGLRLIYFSYDVKMKEKGDIPEGYSVSREKKERFSLILESASTNQTSMYLCASSLYRGLSNQPQHFGDGTRLSIL.

The rearrangement uses TRBV30 and TRBJ2-5; D may be TRBD1 (5 bases). CDR1 is GTSNPN and CDR2 is SVGIG in the germline V gene (reference sequence). This CDR3 has 13 amino acids. CDR3 DNA sequence: TGTGCTCTATCAGCATTGGGGCGGGAGACCCAGTACTTC. It codes for CALSALGRETQYF.

The chain uses TRBV5-1 and TRBJ2-1; the D gene is possibly TRBD1 (6 bases). Between the trimmed V and J ends, which lost 4 bases and 10 bases, there was a span of 15 bases. The V gene's germline CDR1 is SGHRS and CDR2 YFSETQ. The CDR3 is 13 amino acids. The CDR3 loop reads CASSPDRQNEQFF. The CDR3 nucleotides read TGCGCCAGCAGCCCAGACAGGCAAAACGAGCAGTTCTTC. The full variable domain, with the rest looked up from reference TRBV5-1 and TRBJ2-1, is KAGVTQTPRYLIKTRGQQVTLSCSPISGHRSVSWYQQTPGQGLQFLFEYFSETQRNKGNFPGRFSGRQFSNSRSEMNVSTLELGDSALYLCASSPDRQNEQFFGPGTRLTVL.

The chain recombines TRBV10-3 with TRBJ2-7; 7 nucleotides match TRBD1. CDR3 length: 14 amino acids. The trim removed 5 bases at V and 4 bases at J, leaving 8 bases unmatched. Germline assignment: CDR1 ENHRY and CDR2 SYGVKD. The CDR3 DNA sequence: TGTGCCATCAGTTCCGGGACAGCACCTTACGAGCAGTACTTC. Its protein is CAISSGTAPYEQYF.

This clone occurred once. The rearrangement joins TRBV11-1 to TRBJ2-5, with TRBD2 as a possible D gene (6 bases). The V gene's germline CDR1 is SGHAT and CDR2 FQDESV (reference sequence). This CDR3 has 17 amino acids. Trimming stripped 1 base from V and 1 base from J, with 16 bases between. CDR3: CASSLGRDPQLQETQYF. The CDR3 DNA sequence: TGTGCCAGCAGCTTAGGGCGGGACCCGCAGCTCCAAGAGACCCAGTACTTC.

For this clone: Additional DNA sequences in this sample encode the identical CDR3. This chain links TRBV30 with TRBJ1-1; possibly TRBD1 for D (5 bases). CDR3 length equals 15 residues. CDR1 GTSNPN and CDR2 SVGIG come from the germline V gene (reference sequence). The V end lost 0 bases, the J end lost 0 bases, and 11 bases lay between the germline ends. Written as DNA, the CDR3 is TGTGCCTGGAGTGTTAGGGGTACCATGAACACTGAAGCTTTCTTT. Protein product: CAWSVRGTMNTEAFF.

V is TRBV5-5 and J is TRBJ2-7; 7 bases line up with TRBD1. In germline, CDR1 is SGHKS, CDR2 YYEKEE (reference sequence). The V gene end was trimmed by 0 bases and the J gene end by 2 bases; junction bases not matched to a gene: 2. The CDR3 consists of 14 residues. CDR3 sequence: CASSLGTGAYEQYF. In nucleotides, the CDR3 is TGTGCCAGCAGCTTGGGGACAGGTGCCTACGAGCAGTACTTC.